This record covers a single TCR beta chain. Random hexamers were used to reverse transcribe an amount of roughly 0.5 to 1 ug RNA. A single record per CDR3 protein comes from TCRdb applying MiXCR to the immunoSEQ multiplex PCR reads. The data show tens of thousands of distinct CDR3 sequences, roughly 92% seen once. The data are from a study of CD8 T cells in Susac syndrome. V was shortened by 3 bases and J by 3 bases, with 11 bases between the two germline ends. The CDR3 consists of 14 residues. The receptor was isolated from a human donor with Susac syndrome. Material for sequencing was CD8+ T cells from PBMCs. V is TRBV12-3 or TRBV12-4 and J is TRBJ1-1; a possible D gene is TRBD1 (6 bases). In DNA form, the CDR3 reads TGTGCCAGCAGTTTTCCCAACAGGGACACTGAAGCTTTCTTT. This codes for CASSFPNRDTEAFF.